This TCR beta chain was captured by sequencing in a study of regulatory T cells in long-lasting Graves disease. Time point of the sample: newly diagnosed GD, antithyroid drugs for less than 3 months. PBMCs were the source of the RNA used for TCR sequencing. The CDR3 runs 11 residues. CDR1 LGHDT and CDR2 YNNKEL come from the germline V gene (reference sequence). Trimming left V 8 bases short and J 3 bases short, with 7 bases between. At least ten counts were recorded for this clonotype. Libraries of TCR beta came from iRepertoire HTBI primers plus Arm-PCR of CDR3 regions. TCRdb itself ran the multiplex PCR reads through MiXCR, one entry per CDR3 protein. The sample lists a few hundred thousand distinct CDR3 sequences, around 15% occurring once. This sample also appeared in a second study, on T cells in Graves' hyperthyroidism and ophthalmopathy. Per that paper: Clinical symptoms, serum thyroxine, TRAb, thyroid ultrasound and orbital computed tomography established diagnosis.

The TCR sequence derives from a woman between 18 and 30 years old with Graves disease. The rearrangement links TRBV3-1 to TRBJ1-2; D may be TRBD1 (5 bases). The sample here was peripheral blood mononuclear cells (PBMCs), taken at new diagnosis, from a patient treated with antithyroid drugs. CDR3 DNA: TGTGCCAGCTCACAGGACTATGGCTACACCTTC. Amino acid sequence: CASSQDYGYTF.